This T cell receptor (beta chain) was profiled in a study of blood T cells in healthy people across ages. Study-wide points: Donor CMV status was unknown, possibly confounding expanded clonotype changes. It was not possible, with unsorted PBMCs, to conclusively compare naive and antigen-experienced cells.

Each sample yielded at least 5 micrograms of PBMC total RNA. Through a sample-barcoded 5' primer and a J-beta primer mix, a second PCR was run for 7 to 11 cycles. The template-switch adaptor was a 5' adaptor with 12 random nucleotides. It tagged each cDNA molecule. In TCRdb, the 5' RACE reads were re-called with MiXCR into one record per CDR3 protein. The sample contains hundreds of thousands of distinct CDR3 sequences, roughly 20% of which appear only once. CDR3 length: 13 amino acids. Trimming removed 7 bases at V and 4 bases at J, with 16 bases between. Germline CDR1 SQVTM, CDR2 ANQGSEA. With respect to this clonotype: What it binds is unknown.

The chain is built from TRBV29-1 and TRBJ2-5; no firm D call. The source is a man between 65 and 85 years old in good health. Sequencing used blood. This CDR3 reads CSAVREAGETQYF. The CDR3 nucleotides read TGCAGCGCGGTTAGGGAAGCAGGAGAGACCCAGTACTTC.